This T cell receptor beta chain is drawn from a study of molecular identifiers for immune sequencing clone quantification. With 3 bases removed from V and 4 bases from J, the gap between germline ends came to 8 bases. This CDR3 has 13 residues. The germline CDR1 and CDR2 sequences are MNHEY and SMNVEV (reference sequence). This clonotype has ten or more counts. The antigen remains undetermined. General study findings and limits: Same-barcode identical TCR molecules could make highly expanded clones look smaller than they are.

Sorted cells numbering 20,000 to 1,000,000, with 10%, 30% or 50% RNA, yielded the naive CD8 libraries. Previously described methods with listed TCR primers produced the bulk TCR libraries. TCRdb analysed the PCR reads with MiXCR anew, one entry per CDR3 protein. The sample gives over 600,000 distinct CDR3 sequences, 15% to 20% of which show up once; roughly 0.85% is in the top ten. The chain employs TRBV27 and TRBJ2-3; no reliable D call. The specimen sequenced was naive CD8+ T cells from blood, with Jurkat cell RNA spiked in. The sample's subset: FACS-sorted CD8+CD4-CCR7+CD45RA+ naive T cells. This TCR was sampled from a human donor in good health. Some libraries in this study had Jurkat cell RNA spiked in. CDR3 sequence (DNA): TGTGCCAGCAGTTTGCTGGAAGCAGATACGCAGTATTTT. Amino acid sequence: CASSLLEADTQYF.